These T cell receptor beta chains were read from a single sample in a study of lymphopenia after photon versus proton radiotherapy. Sequencing was performed with immunoSEQ multiplex PCR; in TCRdb, only in-frame clones are kept and a portion is missing. The table has about 25,000 clones, 87% seen once; the top ten hold less than 20%. This specimen was peripheral blood, taken from a patient treated with photon-based radiotherapy. These receptors all stem from a man aged 50 to 60 with gastric cancer. Both conserved end residues are part of each CDR3. Each record gives: V gene, clone size, J gene, D gene, CDR3 protein. The D gene is left open where the match is weak. Clone size is given for some rows only: seen once, a few or many times, or a class if the clone is expanded.

>TRBV5-4|few|TRBJ1-1|NA
CASSLRGEAFF
>TRBV7-2|NA|TRBJ1-3|NA
CASSPPGRSGNTIYF
>TRBV29-1|once|TRBJ2-5|NA
CSVRPSAETQYF
>TRBV5-8|NA|TRBJ2-5|NA
CASSFAKTQYF
>TRBV7-6|NA|TRBJ1-3|NA
CASSSIGGFGQNTIYF
>TRBV5-1|NA|TRBJ2-1|NA
CASSYRVLDNEQFF
>TRBV11-2|NA|TRBJ1-6|NA
CASSLLGYSPLHF
>TRBV5-6|NA|TRBJ1-3|NA
CASSPSTVAGNTIYF
>TRBV30|NA|TRBJ1-2|NA
CAWSPGKGGYTF
>TRBV10-3|NA|TRBJ2-2|NA
CAISWTPTNTGELFF
>TRBV5-1|NA|TRBJ1-1|NA
CASSLEGIHRGNTEAFF
>TRBV9|NA|TRBJ2-3|TRBD2
CASSLSGELADTQYF
>TRBV6-4|NA|TRBJ2-2|NA
CASSPRDTGELFF
>TRBV19|NA|TRBJ1-2|NA
CASSMGGTGYTF
>TRBV6-1|few|TRBJ2-7|TRBD1
CASSEAPGQGASEQYF
>TRBV11-2|once|TRBJ2-2|TRBD2
CASSLVPSGTGELFF
>TRBV7-6|NA|TRBJ1-6|NA
CASSLARPSQGSPLHF
>TRBV30|once|TRBJ2-3|TRBD2
CAWSTLAGDDTQYF
>TRBV7-8|NA|TRBJ1-5|NA
CASSLGQINNQPQHF
>TRBV18|NA|TRBJ1-1|NA
CASSQTPGEAFF
>TRBV18|NA|TRBJ1-5|NA
CASSPTGNQPQHF
>TRBV18|once|TRBJ2-2|NA
CASSPLPASVGGELFF
>TRBV28|NA|TRBJ1-1|TRBD1
CASSSSIRDRHYEAFF
>TRBV19|once|TRBJ1-2|NA
CASSIRGDNYGYTF
>TRBV19|NA|TRBJ2-4|NA
CASSPETGRLAKNIQYF
>TRBV2|NA|TRBJ1-2|NA
CASEGVDYGYTF
>TRBV4-3|NA|TRBJ2-3|NA
CASSQGVATRTDTQYF
>TRBV29-1|NA|TRBJ1-4|NA
CSVGGVGEKLFF
>TRBV6-5|NA|TRBJ2-7|NA
CASSHTDGRRDEQYF
>TRBV9|once|TRBJ2-1|NA
CASSPQVILGNEQFF
>TRBV12-2|few|TRBJ2-3|NA
CASRLIRSPGADTQYF
>TRBV6-1|NA|TRBJ2-7|NA
CASSEAPEGSEQYF
>TRBV9|NA|TRBJ2-5|NA
CASSVGEETQYF
>TRBV19|NA|TRBJ1-1|NA
CASSPTGNTEAFF
>TRBV25-1|NA|TRBJ2-2|TRBD2
CASNGGTGELFF
>TRBV5-6|NA|TRBJ2-2|TRBD2
CASSFTSGGPTGELFF
>TRBV7-2|NA|TRBJ2-3|TRBD2
CASSLGTSGGVSTQYF
>TRBV19|NA|TRBJ1-1|NA
CASSIGATIRNTEAFF
>TRBV5-5|once|TRBJ1-5|NA
CASSLRGYSNQPQHF
>TRBV6-6|once|TRBJ1-2|TRBD1
CASISGQDYGYTF
>TRBV5-4|NA|TRBJ1-4|NA
CASSFRGGGEKLFF
>TRBV6-5|once|TRBJ2-1|TRBD1
CASSRNYRGDNEQFF